Below, one T cell receptor beta chain is given with its context. The entry originates in a study of blood T cell repertoires in COVID-19. At the level of the study: Samples came from the United States, Italy and Spain, spanning acute and convalescent COVID-19. The analysed material was cDNA or gDNA that came from T cells, B-cell-depleted T cells, or PBMCs.

As handled by the study authors: The authors estimated nucleated cell counts from reference gene primer amplification. Sequenced by immunoSEQ multiplex PCR; TCRdb stores in-frame clones only, minus some. The DNA was the basis for D and trimming; V, J and clone size are from that table. Found here are tens of thousands of clones, almost 90% of them singletons; the top ten hold 2% to 3%. The CDR3 is made up of 15 amino acids. CDR1 and CDR2 from the germline V gene are LGHNA and YSLEER. V was cut by 4 bases and J by 6 bases, with 16 bases left in between. J is TRBJ2-1 and V is TRBV4-3; a possible D gene is TRBD1 (6 bases). Sequenced material: peripheral blood. The TCR originated in a human donor in a cohort sampled during active COVID-19. CDR3 residues: CASSLSGEWVNEQFF. In DNA form, the CDR3 reads TGCGCCAGCAGCCTTTCAGGGGAATGGGTCAATGAGCAGTTCTTC.